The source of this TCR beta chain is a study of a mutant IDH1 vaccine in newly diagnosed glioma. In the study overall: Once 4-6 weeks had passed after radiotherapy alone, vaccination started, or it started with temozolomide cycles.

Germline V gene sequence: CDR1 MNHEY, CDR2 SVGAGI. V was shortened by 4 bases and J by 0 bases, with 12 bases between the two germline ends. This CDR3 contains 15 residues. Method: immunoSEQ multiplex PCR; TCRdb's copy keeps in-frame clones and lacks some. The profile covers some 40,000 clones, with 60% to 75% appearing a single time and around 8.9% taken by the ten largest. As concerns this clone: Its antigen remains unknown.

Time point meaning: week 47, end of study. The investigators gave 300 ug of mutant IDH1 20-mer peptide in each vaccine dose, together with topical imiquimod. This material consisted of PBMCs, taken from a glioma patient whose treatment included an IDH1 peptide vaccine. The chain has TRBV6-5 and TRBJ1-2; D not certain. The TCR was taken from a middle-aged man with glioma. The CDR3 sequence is CASSSQQKTNYGYTF. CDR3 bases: TGTGCCAGCAGTTCCCAACAGAAAACTAACTATGGCTACACCTTC.